The rows below give T cell receptor beta chains drawn from one sample of a study of blood T cell repertoires in COVID-19. Method: immunoSEQ multiplex PCR; TCRdb's copy keeps in-frame clones and lacks some. The sample lists over 120,000 clones; 80% to 90% were seen once. The sequenced sample consisted of peripheral blood. The origin of the receptors is a woman aged 45-60 years with active or convalescent COVID-19. The CDR3 runs from the conserved cysteine through the conserved F or W. A D gene is named only where the DNA matches it firmly. Clone size appears in some rows only: once, few, many, or a class for an expanded clone.

v_gene	abundance	j_gene	d_gene	CDR3aa	CDR3nt
TRBV5-1	many	TRBJ1-5	TRBD1	CASSLGGISNQPQHF	TGCGCCAGCAGCTTAGGGGGCATTAGCAATCAGCCCCAGCATTTT
TRBV4-2	.	TRBJ2-3	.	CASSQHKRGDTQYF	TGTGCCAGCAGCCAACACAAAAGAGGCGATACGCAGTATTTT
TRBV9	.	TRBJ2-5	.	CASSVGRDSYQETQYF	TGTGCCAGCAGCGTCGGGCGGGACTCTTACCAAGAGACCCAGTACTTC
TRBV19	.	TRBJ2-2	.	CASGSRQGLDLGTGELFF	TGTGCCAGTGGAAGCCGACAGGGACTAGATTTAGGCACCGGGGAGCTGTTTTTT
TRBV5-1	.	TRBJ2-5	.	CASRAGARETQYF	TGCGCCAGCAGGGCGGGGGCGCGTGAGACCCAGTACTTC
TRBV21-1	.	TRBJ1-5	.	CASSIGTDVNQPQHF	TGTGCCAGCAGCATCGGAACAGACGTCAATCAGCCCCAGCATTTT
TRBV28	.	TRBJ1-3	.	CASSAGFSTVSRSGNTIYF	TGTGCCAGCAGTGCAGGGTTTTCGACCGTGAGCCGATCTGGAAACACCATATATTTT
TRBV20-1	.	TRBJ2-7	TRBD1	CSASPGGFTGEQYF	TGCAGTGCTAGTCCAGGGGGATTTACGGGTGAGCAGTACTTC
TRBV7-3	.	TRBJ2-3	.	CASSSDRRDTQYF	TGTGCCAGCAGCTCGGACAGACGGGATACGCAGTATTTT
TRBV11-2	.	TRBJ1-4	.	CASSLKPGVEKLFF	TGTGCCAGCAGCCTAAAACCGGGGGTAGAAAAACTGTTTTTT
TRBV5-4	.	TRBJ1-5	.	CASSLGPTGDQPQHF	TGTGCCAGCAGCTTGGGGCCCACGGGGGATCAGCCCCAGCATTTT
TRBV4-1	few	TRBJ2-7	.	CASSQDPPGSSYEQYF	TGCGCCAGCAGCCAAGATCCCCCAGGAAGCTCCTACGAGCAGTACTTC
TRBV12-3/TRBV12-4	.	TRBJ1-1	.	CASSFGGPGEAFF	TGTGCCAGCAGTTTTGGAGGGCCGGGGGAAGCTTTCTTT
TRBV4-1	.	TRBJ1-3	.	CASSQGRGLSGNTIYF	TGCGCCAGCAGCCAGGGGAGGGGACTCTCTGGAAACACCATATATTTT
TRBV5-1	.	TRBJ2-7	TRBD1	CASSFLPGQGFYEQYF	TGCGCCAGCAGCTTCTTACCGGGACAGGGCTTTTACGAGCAGTACTTC
TRBV28	.	TRBJ1-1	TRBD1	CASSFSGTDTEAFF	TGTGCCAGCAGTTTCAGTGGGACAGACACTGAAGCTTTCTTT
TRBV6-5	.	TRBJ1-2	.	CASSYGRSNYGYTF	TGTGCCAGCAGTTACGGCAGGTCCAACTATGGCTACACCTTC
TRBV18	.	TRBJ1-1	TRBD1	CASSPGQGAPEAFF	TGTGCCAGCTCACCGGGACAGGGGGCCCCTGAAGCTTTCTTT
TRBV5-1	once	TRBJ2-5	.	CASSLAGWEQETQYF	TGCGCCAGCAGCTTGGCCGGGTGGGAGCAAGAGACCCAGTACTTC
TRBV13	once	TRBJ1-1	.	CASSLEPRTEAFF	TGTGCCAGCAGCTTAGAACCGAGGACTGAAGCTTTCTTT
TRBV6-5	.	TRBJ2-3	.	CASSNRFTDTQYF	TGTGCCAGCAGTAACAGATTCACAGATACGCAGTATTTT
TRBV28	.	TRBJ1-4	TRBD1	CASSSGGSNEKLFF	TGTGCCAGCAGTTCAGGGGGCTCTAATGAAAAACTGTTTTTT
TRBV9	once	TRBJ1-3	.	CASSVDPGGNTIYF	TGTGCCAGCAGCGTTGACCCCGGGGGAAACACCATATATTTT
TRBV28	.	TRBJ2-1	.	CASSLGSSATYNEQFF	TGTGCCAGCAGTTTAGGGTCTAGCGCAACCTACAATGAGCAGTTCTTC
TRBV6-2/TRBV6-3	few	TRBJ1-2	.	CASSYAWSYGYTF	TGTGCCAGCAGTTACGCTTGGAGCTATGGCTACACCTTC
TRBV9	.	TRBJ2-7	TRBD1	CASSVTSGTGYNEQYF	TGTGCCAGCAGCGTAACCTCCGGGACAGGGTACAACGAGCAGTACTTC
TRBV6-6	once	TRBJ1-2	.	CASSSQGLNYGYTF	TGTGCCAGCAGTTCCCAGGGGTTGAACTATGGCTACACCTTC
TRBV6-2/TRBV6-3	.	TRBJ2-7	TRBD1	CASSYPTGGVPYEQYF	TGTGCCAGCAGTTACCCGACAGGGGGCGTACCCTACGAGCAGTACTTC
TRBV5-1	.	TRBJ2-5	.	CASSPGSPNRETQYF	TGCGCCAGCAGCCCGGGGTCCCCCAATAGGGAGACCCAGTACTTC
TRBV27	.	TRBJ1-2	.	CASSFSTGLGYTF	TGTGCCAGCAGTTTCTCAACAGGGCTTGGCTACACCTTC
TRBV6-5	.	TRBJ1-4	TRBD1	CATDRGSTNEKLFF	TGTGCCACCGACAGGGGCTCAACTAATGAAAAACTGTTTTTT
TRBV2	.	TRBJ2-7	TRBD1	CASRTGGYEQYF	TGTGCCAGCCGGACAGGGGGCTACGAGCAGTACTTC
TRBV7-8	once	TRBJ1-1	.	CASRPDSFSTEAFF	TGTGCCAGCAGACCGGACAGTTTTTCGACAGAAGCTTTCTTT
TRBV4-3	.	TRBJ2-3	.	CASSQSPGGSYSTDTQYF	TGCGCCAGCAGCCAAAGTCCGGGGGGCAGTTACAGTACAGATACGCAGTATTTT
TRBV18	.	TRBJ2-2	.	CASSPQAEGGELFF	TGTGCCAGCTCTCCCCAGGCCGAAGGCGGGGAGCTGTTTTTT
TRBV7-8	.	TRBJ2-5	.	CASSLARGSQETQYF	TGTGCCAGCAGCTTAGCCCGAGGATCCCAAGAGACCCAGTACTTC
TRBV4-3	.	TRBJ2-3	TRBD1	CASSQGLTGGTDTQYF	TGCGCCAGCAGCCAAGGTCTGACAGGGGGAACAGATACGCAGTATTTT
TRBV11-2	.	TRBJ2-2	.	CASSLRVTGELFF	TGTGCCAGCAGCTTACGGGTTACCGGGGAGCTGTTTTTT
TRBV10-3	few	TRBJ1-2	.	CAISEAQVGNYGYTF	TGTGCCATCAGTGAAGCCCAGGTTGGAAACTATGGCTACACCTTC
TRBV10-3	.	TRBJ1-5	TRBD1	CAISEGQGSNQPQHF	TGTGCCATCAGTGAGGGACAGGGGAGCAATCAGCCCCAGCATTTT
TRBV2	.	TRBJ2-1	TRBD2	CASRAGGNNEQFF	TGTGCCAGCAGAGCGGGAGGGAACAATGAGCAGTTCTTC
TRBV30	.	TRBJ2-7	.	CAWLAGTGPREQYF	TGTGCCTGGCTAGCGGGGACAGGTCCCCGGGAGCAGTACTTC
TRBV5-4	.	TRBJ2-4	TRBD1	CASSLRDSENIQYF	TGTGCCAGCAGCTTGAGGGACAGTGAAAACATTCAGTACTTC
TRBV19	.	TRBJ2-6	.	CASGGGQRDSGANVLTF	TGTGCCAGTGGAGGGGGACAGCGAGACTCTGGGGCCAACGTCCTGACTTTC
TRBV5-1	.	TRBJ1-5	TRBD1	CASSSAGGAGQPQHF	TGCGCCAGCAGCTCGGCAGGGGGCGCGGGTCAGCCCCAGCATTTT
TRBV18	.	TRBJ1-4	TRBD1	CASSRATGLNEKLFF	TGTGCCAGCTCCCGCGCGACAGGGTTGAATGAAAAACTGTTTTTT